Below are 6 T cell receptor beta chains sequenced from a single sample in a study of blood T cell repertoires in COVID-19. Generated by immunoSEQ multiplex PCR, the TCRdb table keeps only in-frame clones and is missing some. In the table there are about 280,000 clones, nearly 90% of which are singletons. Sequenced sample: PBMCs or T cells enriched from blood (not recorded which). The receptor set was obtained from a woman in her fifties or sixties who had recovered from COVID-19.

This rearrangement joins TRBV19 to TRBJ2-1; 9 nucleotides match TRBD2. Trimming removed 8 bases from V and 0 bases from J; junction bases left unmatched: 17. The CDR3 sequence is 19 residues long. Germline assignment: CDR1 LNHDA and CDR2 SQIVND (reference sequence). The CDR3 spells CASLSRLSGGPRSYNEQFF. CDR3 DNA: TGTGCCAGTTTGTCCCGCCTTAGCGGGGGCCCCCGCTCCTACAATGAGCAGTTCTTC.

CDR3 nucleotides: TGTGCCAGCAGTTTAACAGGGGGACAGAACACTGAAGCTTTCTTT. It specifies CASSLTGGQNTEAFF. The gene calls are TRBV28 and TRBJ1-1, with 8 bases lining up with TRBD1. The V and J ends lost 2 bases and 1 base, in that order; junction bases with no gene match: 3. The CDR3 length is 15 residues. Per germline, CDR1 MDHEN and CDR2 SYDVKM.

CDR3 region: CASSLDTSDTQYF. CDR3 nucleotides: TGTGCCAGCAGCTTGGACACTTCAGATACGCAGTATTTT. The chain is built from TRBV11-2 and TRBJ2-3, with D perhaps TRBD1 (5 bases). From germline, CDR1 is SGHAT and CDR2 FQNNGV. The CDR3 spans 13 residues. Trimming removed 3 bases at V and 4 bases at J, with 8 bases between.

The chain carries TRBV4-1 and TRBJ1-4; TRBD1 matches at 8 bases. Trimming took 0 bases from V and 7 from J; bases not matched to a gene: 1. Germline CDR1 MGHRA, CDR2 YSYEKL. The CDR3 has 14 amino acids. The CDR3 loop reads CASSQEQGAEKLFF. In nucleotides, the CDR3 is TGCGCCAGCAGCCAAGAGCAGGGGGCTGAAAAACTGTTTTTT.

The chain carries TRBV14 and TRBJ2-1; tentatively, D is TRBD2 (6 bases). Germline CDR1 SGHDN, CDR2 FVKESK. The length of the CDR3 is 15 residues. Trimming pared 0 bases from V and 10 bases from J, leaving 16 bases between. The CDR3, as DNA: TGTGCCAGCAGCCAAGATGACTACCCCGGGAGCGAGCAGTTCTTC. The encoded protein is CASSQDDYPGSEQFF.

J is TRBJ1-5 and V is TRBV24-1; a possible D gene is TRBD1 (6 bases). CDR1 and CDR2 (germline): KGHDR, SFDVKD. With 9 bases removed from V and 0 bases from J, the gap between germline ends came to 8 bases. There are 13 residues in the CDR3. Here the CDR3 reads CATSGDSNQPQHF. The CDR3 bases are TGTGCCACCTCAGGGGATAGCAATCAGCCCCAGCATTTT.